The 13 T cell receptor beta chains below come from one sample, sequenced in a study of T cells after yellow fever vaccination. TCRdb redid the calling of the 5' RACE reads with MiXCR, one entry per CDR3 protein. This table holds some 160,000 distinct CDR3 sequences, 9.3% found once. The sample was CD8+ T cells sorted from PBMCs, taken 45 days after the yellow fever booster vaccination. The receptors come from a young man who received the YFV17D yellow fever vaccine.

In its sample, this clonotype was seen a few times. The chain joins TRBV7-6 to TRBJ2-7; the D is unclear. Germline V gene data show CDR1 as SGHVS and CDR2 as FNYEAQ. Trimming took off 5 bases at V and 4 bases at J, with 12 bases between the two ends. This CDR3 has 13 amino acids. This CDR3 is CASSSVHDYEQYF. The CDR3 DNA reads as TGTGCCAGCAGCAGCGTACACGATTACGAGCAGTACTTC.

The chain combines TRBV4-2 with TRBJ2-3; 8 positions match TRBD2. The trim removed 1 base at V and 2 bases at J, leaving 5 bases unmatched. The CDR3 is made up of 16 amino acids. Looked up from germline, CDR1 is LGHNA and CDR2 is YNFKEQ. The CDR3 protein is CASSQAGGGFTDTQYF. Here the CDR3 DNA reads TGTGCCAGCAGCCAAGCGGGCGGGGGGTTCACAGATACGCAGTATTTT.

This clonotype was counted only a few times. The chain's CDR3 is CASSLDRTYTEAFF. DNA for the CDR3: TGTGCCAGCAGTTTGGACAGAACCTACACTGAAGCTTTCTTT. The chain is built from TRBV6-5 and TRBJ1-1; TRBD1 might be the D (6 bases). This CDR3 comprises 14 residues. CDR1 is MNHEY, CDR2 SVGAGI, per germline. The V and J ends lost 4 bases and 3 bases respectively, with 12 bases between them.

This clonotype was found a few times. The chain couples TRBV4-1 to TRBJ2-1; unclear D gene. V was pared by 0 bases and J by 4 bases, with 10 bases between. The germline gives CDR1 MGHRA, CDR2 YSYEKL. This CDR3 region has 15 residues. The CDR3 DNA follows: TGCGCCAGCAGCCAAGAGTGGCCGAAATACAATGAGCAGTTCTTC. Its protein is CASSQEWPKYNEQFF.

In nucleotides, the CDR3 is TGCGCCAGCGGGGGGGGCTCCTACGAGCAGTACTTC. This sequence encodes CASGGGSYEQYF. V usage is TRBV10-2 and J usage is TRBJ2-7; 7 nucleotides line up with TRBD2. The ends lost 8 bases at V and 0 bases at J; junction bases unmatched: 1. CDR1 is WSHSY, CDR2 SAAADI, per germline. The CDR3 is made up of 12 amino acids.

This clonotype was picked up a small number of times. This chain links TRBV29-1 with TRBJ2-3, with TRBD2 matching over 9 bases. The CDR3 loop spans 15 amino acids. Germline loops: CDR1 SQVTM, CDR2 ANQGSEA. Trimming took 1 base from V and 4 from J; bases not matched to a gene: 6. CDR3 region: CSVEVGRGGADTQYF. The CDR3, as DNA: TGCAGCGTTGAAGTTGGGCGGGGGGGCGCAGATACGCAGTATTTT.

This clonotype was counted once. The chain is built from TRBV24-1 and TRBJ2-3; 10 bases map to TRBD2. The CDR3 totals 16 residues. Per germline, CDR1 KGHDR and CDR2 SFDVKD. V lost 4 bases to trimming and J lost 4 bases; unmatched junction nucleotides: 7. This CDR3 reads CATSDYTSGVADTQYF. CDR3 in DNA: TGTGCCACCAGTGACTACACTAGCGGGGTTGCAGATACGCAGTATTTT.

J is TRBJ2-5 and V is TRBV4-1, with D possibly being TRBD1 (5 bases). The length of the CDR3 is 14 residues. Trimming pared 0 bases from V and 5 bases from J, leaving 10 bases between. Looked up from germline, CDR1 is MGHRA and CDR2 is YSYEKL. The CDR3 DNA reads as TGCGCCAGCAGCCAAGAATCAGGGTACGAGACCCAGTACTTC. Its protein is CASSQESGYETQYF.

V and J are TRBV5-1 and TRBJ2-3; 8 positions match TRBD1. CDR1 is SGHRS and CDR2 is YFSETQ in the germline V gene. The V segment lost 4 bases and the J segment 2 bases; nucleotides outside the gene matches: 6. The CDR3 is made up of 15 amino acids. CDR3 nucleotides: TGCGCCAGCAGCCCCAACAGGGGGTTCACAGATACGCAGTATTTT. Translating it yields CASSPNRGFTDTQYF.

This clonotype was seen many times. This chain links TRBV29-1 with TRBJ2-2; D is uncertain. V was clipped by 3 bases and J by 1 base, with 3 bases between them. The CDR3 runs 12 residues. Germline V gene lookup returns CDR1 SQVTM and CDR2 ANQGSEA. The CDR3 spells CSVDMNTGELFF. The CDR3 coding sequence is TGCAGCGTTGATATGAACACCGGGGAGCTGTTTTTT.

The chain joins TRBV12-3 or TRBV12-4 to TRBJ2-3, with D maybe TRBD2 (6 bases). Trimming removed 7 bases at V and 5 bases at J, with 16 bases between. CDR3 length: 14 amino acids. The CDR3 region is CASKGLLDLDTQYF. CDR3 in DNA: TGTGCCAGCAAAGGACTACTAGATCTAGATACGCAGTATTTT.

The V and J genes are TRBV10-3 and TRBJ2-5, with 9 bases matching TRBD2. The trim removed 3 bases at V and 2 bases at J, leaving 7 bases unmatched. From germline, CDR1 is ENHRY and CDR2 SYGVKD. This CDR3 comprises 16 residues. The CDR3 DNA reads TGTGCCATCAGTGATTGGCGGGGGGGCACTCAAGAGACCCAGTACTTC. Its protein is CAISDWRGGTQETQYF.

This clonotype occurred a few times. The chain links TRBV20-1 to TRBJ2-5; D possibly corresponds to TRBD1 (5 bases). The CDR3 runs to 13 residues. Trimming removed 6 bases at V and 2 bases at J, with 13 bases between. Looked up from germline, CDR1 is DFQATT and CDR2 is SNEGSKA (reference sequence). CDR3 DNA sequence: TGCAGTGCCCAAGGGGCGAGACAAGAGACCCAGTACTTC. This translates into CSAQGARQETQYF.